Following are 28 T cell receptor beta chains from one sample sequenced in a study of early T cells in non-severe SARS-CoV-2 infection. MiXCR was run by TCRdb on the 5' RACE reads, yielding one entry per CDR3 protein. The table lists around 33,000 distinct CDR3 sequences, around 5.6% of them singletons. The sample comprised whole blood. These receptors were obtained from an adult who was a healthcare worker with PCR-confirmed SARS-CoV-2 infection or an uninfected control (not recorded which).

V gene TRBV12-3 or TRBV12-4 combines with J gene TRBJ1-1; no firm D call. CDR3 size: 14 residues. Deletions cut 7 bases from V and 2 bases from J, with 14 bases between. This CDR3 is CASITGLGNTEAFF. CDR3 nucleotides: TGTGCCAGCATCACTGGACTGGGAAACACTGAAGCTTTCTTT.

The sample holds many counts of this clonotype. The V gene is TRBV20-1, the J gene TRBJ2-7, with 10 bases that match TRBD1. Germline CDR1 and CDR2: DFQATT and SNEGSKA (reference sequence). The CDR3 extends over 14 amino acids. V dropped 5 bases and J dropped 5; count of bases not matched to a gene: 9. In DNA form, the CDR3 reads TGCAGTGCTCTTCCGGGACAGGGGCCGGACGAGCAGTACTTC. It is translated as CSALPGQGPDEQYF.

This clonotype was detected only a few times. The V call is TRBV9, the J call TRBJ1-2; 7 positions match TRBD1. V lost 3 bases to trimming and J lost 6 bases; unmatched junction nucleotides: 8. The CDR3 sequence is 14 residues long. Germline V gene lookup returns CDR1 SGDLS and CDR2 YYNGEE. CDR3 coding DNA: TGTGCCAGCAGCGCGACAGGGAGGGTTGATGGCTACACCTTC. This codes for CASSATGRVDGYTF.

This clonotype has a handful of counts. The V call is TRBV28, the J call TRBJ2-7; D unresolved. The CDR3 extends over 12 amino acids. Looked up from germline, CDR1 is MDHEN and CDR2 is SYDVKM. Deletions cut 3 bases from V and 5 bases from J, with 8 bases between. CDR3 protein: CASSFGGNEQYF. The CDR3 region has the DNA TGTGCCAGCAGTTTCGGTGGGAACGAGCAGTACTTC.

This clonotype was recorded at least ten times. This sequence joins TRBV10-1 and TRBJ2-7; D unclear. The germline V gene encodes CDR1 WNHNN and CDR2 SYGVQD (reference sequence). The V end lost 0 bases, the J end lost 3 bases, and 9 bases lay between the germline ends. The CDR3 runs to 14 residues. As DNA, the CDR3 is TGCGCCAGCAGTGAGTCGATTCTGGGCTACGAGCAGTACTTC. This codes for CASSESILGYEQYF.

At least ten counts were recorded for this clonotype. The rearrangement links TRBV12-3 or TRBV12-4 to TRBJ2-1; 8 nucleotides agree with TRBD2. Losses at the gene ends were 3 bases for V and 5 bases for J; bases not matched to a gene: 3. The CDR3 is 14 amino acids. The CDR3 reads CASSFSAGDNEQFF. The DNA for the CDR3 is TGTGCCAGCAGTTTCTCAGCGGGGGACAATGAGCAGTTCTTC.

This clonotype was seen repeatedly, ten times or more. The chain uses TRBV7-2 and TRBJ2-7, with 7 bases matching TRBD2. Losses at the gene ends were 0 bases for V and 3 bases for J; bases not matched to a gene: 5. The CDR3 extends over 15 amino acids. Germline V gives CDR1 SGHTA, CDR2 FQGNSA. The CDR3 is CASSLALTSDYEQYF. CDR3 DNA: TGTGCCAGCAGCTTAGCTCTTACTAGCGACTACGAGCAGTACTTC.

The V gene is TRBV12-3 or TRBV12-4, the J gene TRBJ2-2, with 11 positions matching TRBD1. This CDR3 has 14 residues. The ends lost 6 bases at V and 4 bases at J; junction bases unmatched: 1. The CDR3 region is CASSGTGGTGELFF. CDR3 DNA: TGTGCCAGCAGCGGGACAGGGGGCACCGGGGAGCTGTTTTTT.

The chain carries TRBV19 and TRBJ1-5, with D possibly matching TRBD1 (5 bases). With 7 bases removed from V and 4 bases from J, the gap between germline ends came to 14 bases. The CDR3 has 14 amino acids. In germline, CDR1 is LNHDA, CDR2 SQIVND (reference sequence). The CDR3 here is CASNIGTTNQPQHF. DNA of the CDR3: TGTGCCAGTAATATCGGGACGACTAATCAGCCCCAGCATTTT.

This clonotype was observed many times. V gene TRBV12-3 or TRBV12-4 combines with J gene TRBJ2-7; 9 bases match TRBD1. V dropped 4 bases and J dropped 2; count of bases not matched to a gene: 6. The CDR3 totals 15 residues. The CDR3 spells CASSSPGQGTYEQYF. Written as DNA, the CDR3 is TGTGCCAGCAGTTCTCCCGGACAGGGGACCTACGAGCAGTACTTC.

This clonotype occurred many times. The rearrangement joins TRBV9 to TRBJ2-1; D might be TRBD2 (6 bases). CDR1 is SGDLS, CDR2 YYNGEE, per germline. This CDR3 region has 14 residues. Trimming stripped 0 bases from V and 7 bases from J, with 11 bases between. CDR3 sequence (DNA): TGTGCCAGCAGCGTAGAAGGGGCGGGAAATGAGCAGTTCTTC. Translation: CASSVEGAGNEQFF.

In its sample, this clonotype was seen many times. This chain links TRBV7-9 with TRBJ2-7; 13 bases match TRBD2. Trimming removed 5 bases from V and 0 bases from J; junction bases left unmatched: 7. CDR1 and CDR2 from the germline V gene are SEHNR and FQNEAQ (reference sequence). CDR3 size: 17 residues. The CDR3 DNA reads TGTGCCAGCAGCCCGGGGCGACTAGCGGGGGGCTCCTACGAGCAGTACTTC. Protein sequence: CASSPGRLAGGSYEQYF.

This clonotype was found a few times. The J gene is TRBJ2-3, the V gene TRBV19, with D uncertain. The V end lost 3 bases, the J end lost 6 bases, and 19 bases lay between the germline ends. Germline CDR1 reads LNHDA; CDR2 reads SQIVND (reference sequence). The CDR3 runs to 16 residues. This CDR3 is CASSILAVQNIDTQYF. The CDR3 bases are TGTGCCAGTAGTATTCTGGCGGTGCAGAATATTGATACGCAGTATTTT.

The sample holds many counts of this clonotype. This rearrangement joins TRBV10-3 to TRBJ2-6; D perhaps matches TRBD2 (6 bases). Trimming cost V 4 bases and J 2 bases, with 9 bases left between them. CDR3 length: 15 amino acids. Germline CDR1 and CDR2: ENHRY and SYGVKD. The CDR3 DNA reads TGTGCCATCAGTGCGGGGGAGGCTGGGGCCAACGTCCTGACTTTC. It specifies CAISAGEAGANVLTF.

This clonotype has more than one count but fewer than ten. The rearrangement joins TRBV20-1 to TRBJ1-4; no reliable D call. The CDR3 covers 13 residues. Germline CDR1 is DFQATT and CDR2 is SNEGSKA (reference sequence). V gave up 1 base and J gave up 3 bases, with 6 bases separating them. The CDR3 DNA follows: TGCAGTGCTAGAGCTGGGTCTAATGAAAAACTGTTTTTT. This gives the protein CSARAGSNEKLFF.

This clonotype was observed many times. The chain combines TRBV12-3 or TRBV12-4 with TRBJ1-6, with TRBD1 matching over 8 bases. This CDR3 is built from 13 residues. Losses at the gene ends were 10 bases for V and 9 bases for J; bases not matched to a gene: 8. CDR3 protein: CAILGQGTSPLHF. The DNA for the CDR3 is TGTGCCATTTTAGGACAGGGAACTTCACCCCTCCACTTT.

V gene TRBV15 combines with J gene TRBJ2-7; 11 bases map to TRBD1. Germline V gene data show CDR1 as LNHNV and CDR2 as YYDKDF (reference sequence). CDR3 size: 15 residues. V gave up 8 bases and J gave up 4 bases; unmatched junction bases: 10. The CDR3 loop is CATGSGTGGMYEQYF. The CDR3 DNA sequence: TGTGCCACCGGCTCCGGGACAGGGGGGATGTACGAGCAGTACTTC.

The V and J genes are TRBV28 and TRBJ2-7; the match to TRBD1 covers 8 bases. CDR1 MDHEN and CDR2 SYDVKM come from the germline V gene. The CDR3 is 14 residues long. V shed 4 bases and J 5 bases; nucleotides not matched to a gene: 7. This CDR3 reads CASSSQGARDEQYF. The CDR3 DNA reads TGTGCCAGCAGTTCGCAGGGGGCGCGGGACGAGCAGTACTTC.

The V gene is TRBV12-3 or TRBV12-4, the J gene TRBJ2-3, with D perhaps matching TRBD2 (6 bases). V was clipped by 5 bases and J by 4 bases, with 13 bases between them. The CDR3 consists of 14 residues. This CDR3 is CASSPGGVADTQYF. The CDR3 nucleotides read TGTGCCAGCAGTCCGGGCGGGGTGGCAGATACGCAGTATTTT.

This clonotype was observed many times. This chain uses TRBV30 with TRBJ2-7, with 7 bases matching TRBD1. The CDR3 extends over 13 amino acids. Germline V gene sequence: CDR1 GTSNPN, CDR2 SVGIG (reference sequence). V trimming: 7 bases; J trimming: 2 bases; junction bases outside the gene matches: 8. As DNA, the CDR3 is TGTGCCTCGGACGACAGGGTTACCTACGAGCAGTACTTC. Protein product: CASDDRVTYEQYF. The full variable domain, with the rest looked up from reference TRBV30 and TRBJ2-7, is SQTIHQWPATLVQPVGSPLSLECTVEGTSNPNLYWYRQAAGRGLQLLFYSVGIGQISSEVPQNLSASRPQDRQFILSSKKLLLSDSGFYLCASDDRVTYEQYFGPGTRLTVT.

At least ten counts were recorded for this clonotype. This sequence joins TRBV4-3 and TRBJ2-1, with 7 nucleotides matching TRBD2. Germline V lookup: CDR1 LGHNA, CDR2 YSLEER. J gave up 10 bases and V 4 bases, and 7 bases lay outside the gene matches. The CDR3 consists of 13 residues. The CDR3 region is CASSLSGKAEQFF. The CDR3 DNA follows: TGCGCCAGCAGCCTAAGCGGGAAGGCAGAGCAGTTCTTC.

Only a few counts were recorded for this clonotype. The rearrangement joins TRBV21-1 to TRBJ1-5. TRBV21-1 is shown as a pseudogene. The CDR3 sequence is 14 residues long. As DNA, the CDR3 is TGTGCCAGCAGCAAAGATACAGGCAATCAGCCCCAGCATTTT. Its protein product is CASSKDTGNQPQHF.

This clonotype was recorded many times. The chain is built from TRBV14 and TRBJ2-6, with D unclear. The CDR3 has 14 residues. The V and J ends lost 1 base and 4 bases respectively, with 5 bases between them. Germline-derived CDR1 and CDR2 are SGHDN and FVKESK. CDR3 nucleotide sequence: TGTGCCAGCAGCCAAGTATCCGGGGCCAACGTCCTGACTTTC. This gives the protein CASSQVSGANVLTF. Supplemented by reference TRBV14 and TRBJ2-6, the full variable domain reads EAGVTQFPSHSVIEKGQTVTLRCDPISGHDNLYWYRRVMGKEIKFLLHFVKESKQDESGMPNNRFLAERTGGTYSTLKVQPAELEDSGVYFCASSQVSGANVLTFGAGSRLTVL.

This clonotype was seen many times. This sequence joins TRBV7-9 and TRBJ2-2; D unresolved. CDR3 size: 19 residues. Per the germline V gene, CDR1 is SEHNR and CDR2 is FQNEAQ (reference sequence). V gave up 3 bases and J gave up 2 bases, with 22 bases separating them. CDR3 in DNA: TGTGCCAGCAGCTTGGCCTCTTACAAGGGAAGGATAAACACCGGGGAGCTGTTTTTT. It encodes CASSLASYKGRINTGELFF.

This clonotype came up many times. The rearrangement joins TRBV28 to TRBJ1-4, with TRBD1 matching 8 bases. Trimming took 4 bases from V and 8 from J; bases not matched to a gene: 9. Germline V CDR1 and CDR2: MDHEN, SYDVKM. CDR3 length: 15 residues. The DNA for the CDR3 is TGTGCCAGCAGTTACGCCGACAGGGGAGGAGAAAAACTGTTTTTT. It codes for CASSYADRGGEKLFF. Variable domain in full (rest from reference TRBV28 and TRBJ1-4): DVKVTQSSRYLVKRTGEKVFLECVQDMDHENMFWYRQDPGLGLRLIYFSYDVKMKEKGDIPEGYSVSREKKERFSLILESASTNQTSMYLCASSYADRGGEKLFFGSGTQLSVL.

This clonotype occurred a few times. The chain recombines TRBV28 with TRBJ1-6; 8 bases line up with TRBD1. CDR1 and CDR2 (germline): MDHEN, SYDVKM. V lost 4 bases, J lost 10 bases, and 9 bases stayed unmatched. CDR3 length: 15 residues. CDR3 sequence: CASSSRTGRTSPLHF. CDR3 in DNA: TGTGCCAGCAGTTCCCGGACAGGGCGTACGTCACCCCTCCACTTT.

This clonotype has at least ten counts. The rearrangement uses TRBV29-1 and TRBJ2-1; 9 bases are a match to TRBD1. The CDR3 has 13 amino acids. Germline-derived CDR1 and CDR2 are SQVTM and ANQGSEA. V lost 4 bases to trimming and J lost 8 bases; unmatched junction nucleotides: 6. The CDR3 nucleotides are TGCAGCGTTGCGGGACAGGGTCTCGATGAGCAGTTCTTC. It encodes CSVAGQGLDEQFF.

By proportion, this clonotype is medium-sized. The rearrangement joins TRBV7-2 to TRBJ2-7; 16 bases agree with TRBD2. Germline CDR1 is SGHTA and CDR2 is FQGNSA. Trimming took 5 bases from V and 2 from J; bases not matched to a gene: 6. This CDR3 has 17 amino acids. The DNA of the CDR3 is TGTGCCAGCAGCCCCCCGGGACTAGCGGGGGGGCCCTACGAGCAGTACTTC. It codes for CASSPPGLAGGPYEQYF. Using reference TRBV7-2 and TRBJ2-7 for the parts outside the CDR3, the full variable domain is GAGVSQSPSNKVTEKGKDVELRCDPISGHTALYWYRQSLGQGLEFLIYFQGNSAPDKSGLPSDRFSAERTGGSVSTLTIQRTQQEDSAVYLCASSPPGLAGGPYEQYFGPGTRLTVT.